The clone carrying this T cell receptor beta chain was counted between two and nine times. Its specificity is not known. The treatment was: approximately nine-day PBMC culture with coronavirus spike peptide pools or control peptides (ViraFEST assay). The data are from a study of vaccination and CD4 T cells after COVID-19. With the Oncomine TCR Beta short-read assay, DNA from cultured CD4+ T cells was sequenced. TCRdb redid the calling of the PCR reads with MiXCR, one entry per CDR3 protein. The table shows some 4,300 distinct CDR3 sequences, with approximately 22% occurring only once. Sample: CD4+ T cells from blood, cultured in vitro. The receptor was isolated from a human donor who had recovered from COVID-19.

CDR3 region: CASSYIAGGQYEQYF. The CDR3 coding sequence is TGTGCCAGCAGCTACATAGCGGGGGGTCAGTACGAGCAGTACTTC. The chain is built from TRBV5-4 and TRBJ2-7; 10 bases align to TRBD2. Germline loops: CDR1 SGHNT, CDR2 YYREEE (reference sequence). The CDR3 loop spans 15 amino acids. The V segment lost 3 bases and the J segment 4 bases; nucleotides outside the gene matches: 7.